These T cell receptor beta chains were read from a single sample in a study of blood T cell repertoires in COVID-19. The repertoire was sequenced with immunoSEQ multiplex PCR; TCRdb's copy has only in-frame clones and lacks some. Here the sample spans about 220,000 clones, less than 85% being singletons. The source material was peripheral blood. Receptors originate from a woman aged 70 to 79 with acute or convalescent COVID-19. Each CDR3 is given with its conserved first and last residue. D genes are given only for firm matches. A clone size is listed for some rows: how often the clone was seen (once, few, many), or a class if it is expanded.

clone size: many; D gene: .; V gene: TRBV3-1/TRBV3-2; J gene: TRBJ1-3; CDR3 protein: CASGRDTGSGNTIYF; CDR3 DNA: TGTGCCAGCGGCCGGGACACGGGCTCTGGAAACACCATATATTTT
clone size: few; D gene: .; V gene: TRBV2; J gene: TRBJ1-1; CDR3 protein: CASLREGGNTEAFF; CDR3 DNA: TGTGCCAGCCTGCGAGAGGGTGGGAACACTGAAGCTTTCTTT
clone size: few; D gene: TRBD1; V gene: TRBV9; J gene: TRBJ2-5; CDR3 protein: CASSVEPTGTGWETQYF; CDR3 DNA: TGTGCCAGCAGCGTCGAGCCGACCGGGACAGGGTGGGAGACCCAGTACTTC
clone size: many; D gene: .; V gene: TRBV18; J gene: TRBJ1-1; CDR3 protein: CASSPGQNTEAFF; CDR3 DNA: TGTGCCAGCTCACCCGGACAGAACACTGAAGCTTTCTTT
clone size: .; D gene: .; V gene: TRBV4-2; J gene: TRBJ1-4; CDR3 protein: CASSVTGNNEKLFF; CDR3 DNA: TGTGCCAGCAGCGTGACAGGAAATAATGAAAAACTGTTTTTT
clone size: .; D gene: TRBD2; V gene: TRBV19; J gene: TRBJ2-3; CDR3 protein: CASSMQLAGGKDTQYF; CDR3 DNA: TGTGCCAGTAGTATGCAACTAGCGGGGGGCAAGGATACGCAGTATTTT
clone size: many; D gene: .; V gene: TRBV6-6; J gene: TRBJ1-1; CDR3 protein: CASMDTGVRTEAFF; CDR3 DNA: TGTGCCAGCATGGACACGGGGGTGCGCACTGAAGCTTTCTTT
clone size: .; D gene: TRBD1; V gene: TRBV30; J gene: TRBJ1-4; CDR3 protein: CAWSGKTGFNEKLFF; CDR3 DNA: TGTGCCTGGAGTGGAAAGACAGGGTTCAATGAAAAACTGTTTTTT
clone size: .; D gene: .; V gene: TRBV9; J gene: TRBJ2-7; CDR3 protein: CASSIQDGGYEQYF; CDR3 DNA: TGTGCCAGCAGCATTCAGGACGGGGGATACGAGCAGTACTTC
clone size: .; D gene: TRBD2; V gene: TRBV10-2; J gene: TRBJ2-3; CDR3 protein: CASTGLAGGSLSTDTQYF; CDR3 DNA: TGCGCCAGCACCGGACTAGCGGGGGGGAGCCTAAGCACAGATACGCAGTATTTT
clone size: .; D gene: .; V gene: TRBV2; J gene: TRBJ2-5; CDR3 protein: CASRPLPGQTQYF; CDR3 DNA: TGTGCCAGCAGGCCACTTCCAGGGCAGACCCAGTACTTC
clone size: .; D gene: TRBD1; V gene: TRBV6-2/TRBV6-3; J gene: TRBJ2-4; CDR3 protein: CASSPDGQGYKLAKNIQYF; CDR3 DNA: TGTGCCAGCAGCCCCGACGGACAGGGATACAAACTAGCCAAAAACATTCAGTACTTC
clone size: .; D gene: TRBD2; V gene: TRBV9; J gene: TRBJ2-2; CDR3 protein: CASSSPSGGPANTGELFF; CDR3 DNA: TGTGCCAGCAGCTCGCCTAGCGGGGGGCCCGCGAACACCGGGGAGCTGTTTTTT
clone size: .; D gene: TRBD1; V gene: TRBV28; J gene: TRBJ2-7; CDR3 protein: CASSTQSGGGEQYF; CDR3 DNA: TGTGCCAGCAGTACCCAATCAGGGGGCGGCGAGCAGTACTTC
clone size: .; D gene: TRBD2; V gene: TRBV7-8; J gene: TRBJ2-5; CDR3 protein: CASSLALLAGEKETQYF; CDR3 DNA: TGTGCCAGCAGCTTAGCGCTCCTAGCGGGGGAAAAAGAGACCCAGTACTTC
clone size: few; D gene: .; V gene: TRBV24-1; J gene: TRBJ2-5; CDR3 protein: CATSGKGWQETQYF; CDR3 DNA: TGTGCCACCAGTGGAAAGGGGTGGCAAGAGACCCAGTACTTC
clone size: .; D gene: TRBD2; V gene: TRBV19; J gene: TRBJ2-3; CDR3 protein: CASSGAGAAHTQYF; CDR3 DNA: TGTGCCAGTAGTGGAGCGGGGGCTGCACATACGCAGTATTTT
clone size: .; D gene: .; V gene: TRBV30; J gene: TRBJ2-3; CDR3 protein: CAWKFSGGDTQYF; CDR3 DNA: TGTGCCTGGAAATTTAGTGGGGGGGATACGCAGTATTTT
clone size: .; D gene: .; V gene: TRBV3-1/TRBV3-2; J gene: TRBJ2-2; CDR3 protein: CASSQPYSGHKNTGELFF; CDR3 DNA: TGTGCCAGCAGCCAGCCCTATTCGGGACACAAGAACACCGGGGAGCTGTTTTTT
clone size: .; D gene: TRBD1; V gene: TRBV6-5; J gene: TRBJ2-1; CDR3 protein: CASRDRVYEQFF; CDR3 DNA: TGTGCCAGCCGGGACAGGGTCTATGAGCAGTTCTTC
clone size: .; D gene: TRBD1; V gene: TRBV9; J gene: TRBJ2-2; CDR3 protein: CASRGTGGGGELFF; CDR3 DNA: TGTGCCAGCCGCGGGACAGGGGGGGGCGGGGAGCTGTTTTTT
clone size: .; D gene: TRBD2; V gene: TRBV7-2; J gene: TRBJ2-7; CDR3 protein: CASSVALAGGPLEQYF; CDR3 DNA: TGTGCCAGCAGCGTAGCCCTAGCGGGGGGGCCCTTAGAGCAGTACTTC
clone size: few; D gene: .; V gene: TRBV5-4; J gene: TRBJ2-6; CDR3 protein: CAIKIKGENVLTF; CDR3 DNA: TGTGCCATCAAAATTAAGGGGGAGAACGTCCTGACTTTC
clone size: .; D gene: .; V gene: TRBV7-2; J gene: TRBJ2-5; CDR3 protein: CASSPRQDRETQYF; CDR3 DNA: TGTGCCAGCAGCCCGAGACAGGATCGAGAGACCCAGTACTTC
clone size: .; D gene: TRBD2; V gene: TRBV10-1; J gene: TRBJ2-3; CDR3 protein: CASSPGLAGRTDTQYF; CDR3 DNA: TGCGCCAGCAGCCCAGGACTAGCGGGGCGCACAGATACGCAGTATTTT
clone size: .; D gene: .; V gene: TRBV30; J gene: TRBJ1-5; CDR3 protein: CAWSVTARNQPQHF; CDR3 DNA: TGTGCCTGGAGTGTAACAGCCCGCAATCAGCCCCAGCATTTT
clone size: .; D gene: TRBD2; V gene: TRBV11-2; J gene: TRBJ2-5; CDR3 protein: CASSSAGSGGRETQYF; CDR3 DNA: TGTGCCAGCAGCTCGGCGGGCAGCGGGGGGCGGGAGACCCAGTACTTC
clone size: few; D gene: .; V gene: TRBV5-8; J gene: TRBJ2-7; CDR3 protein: CASSIREQYF; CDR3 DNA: TGTGCCAGCAGCATCCGCGAGCAGTACTTC
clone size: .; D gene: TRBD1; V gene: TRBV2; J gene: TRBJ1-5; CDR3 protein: CASSDQQGPQPQHF; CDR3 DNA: TGTGCCAGCAGTGACCAACAGGGGCCTCAGCCCCAGCATTTT
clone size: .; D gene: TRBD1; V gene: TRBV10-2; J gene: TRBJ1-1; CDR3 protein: CASSGQGRYTEAFF; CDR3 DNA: TGCGCCAGCAGTGGACAGGGTAGGTACACTGAAGCTTTCTTT
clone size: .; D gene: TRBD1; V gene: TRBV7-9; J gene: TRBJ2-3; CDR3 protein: CASSNRDRGSTDTQYF; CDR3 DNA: TGTGCCAGCAGCAACCGGGACAGGGGGTCGACAGATACGCAGTATTTT
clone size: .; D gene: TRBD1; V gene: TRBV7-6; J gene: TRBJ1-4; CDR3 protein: CASSLDFPQGRTNEKLFF; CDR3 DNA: TGTGCCAGCAGCTTAGACTTCCCACAGGGGCGTACTAATGAAAAACTGTTTTTT
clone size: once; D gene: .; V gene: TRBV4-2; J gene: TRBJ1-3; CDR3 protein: CASSQDLLPGSGNTIYF; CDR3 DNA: TGTGCCAGCAGCCAAGATCTCCTCCCGGGCTCTGGAAACACCATATATTTT
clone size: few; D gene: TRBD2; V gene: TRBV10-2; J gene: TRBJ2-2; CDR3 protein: CASRASGTGELFF; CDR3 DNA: TGCGCCAGCAGGGCTAGCGGTACCGGGGAGCTGTTTTTT
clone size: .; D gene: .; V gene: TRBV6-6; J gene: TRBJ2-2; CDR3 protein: CASSSFQGGTGELFF; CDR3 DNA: TGTGCCAGCAGTTCCTTCCAGGGCGGCACCGGGGAGCTGTTTTTT
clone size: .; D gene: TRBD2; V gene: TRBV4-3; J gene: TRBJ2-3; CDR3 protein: CASSPRLAGLTDTQYF; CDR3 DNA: TGCGCCAGCAGCCCCCGACTAGCGGGGCTCACAGATACGCAGTATTTT
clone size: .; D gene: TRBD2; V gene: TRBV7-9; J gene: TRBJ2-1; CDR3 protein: CASSPRGGLDNEQFF; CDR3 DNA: TGTGCCAGCAGCCCCCGGGGGGGCCTTGACAATGAGCAGTTCTTC
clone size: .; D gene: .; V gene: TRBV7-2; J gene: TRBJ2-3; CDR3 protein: CASSSPLRTDTQYF; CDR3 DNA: TGTGCCAGCAGCTCCCCCCTTCGCACAGATACGCAGTATTTT
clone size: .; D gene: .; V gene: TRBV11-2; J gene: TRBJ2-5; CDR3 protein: CASSLERGLLQETQYF; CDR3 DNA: TGTGCCAGCAGCTTAGAAAGGGGATTACTCCAAGAGACCCAGTACTTC
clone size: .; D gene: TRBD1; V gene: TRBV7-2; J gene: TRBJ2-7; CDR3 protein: CASSIRTGETYEQYF; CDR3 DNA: TGTGCCAGCAGCATACGGACAGGGGAAACCTACGAGCAGTACTTC
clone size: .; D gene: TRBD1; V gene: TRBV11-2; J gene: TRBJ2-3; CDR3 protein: CASSLDREDTQYF; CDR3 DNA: TGTGCCAGCAGCCTCGACAGGGAAGATACGCAGTATTTT
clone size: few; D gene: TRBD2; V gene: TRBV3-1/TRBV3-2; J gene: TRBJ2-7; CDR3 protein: CASSQAGGTYEQYF; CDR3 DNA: TGTGCCAGCAGCCAAGCGGGGGGAACCTACGAGCAGTACTTC
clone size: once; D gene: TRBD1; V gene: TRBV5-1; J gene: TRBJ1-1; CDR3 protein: CASSLAQGQGTEAFF; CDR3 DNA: TGCGCCAGCAGCTTGGCGCAGGGACAGGGCACTGAAGCTTTCTTT
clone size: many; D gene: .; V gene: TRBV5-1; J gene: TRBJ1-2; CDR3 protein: CASSLGQEANYGYTF; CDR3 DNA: TGCGCCAGCAGCTTGGGTCAGGAAGCTAACTATGGCTACACCTTC
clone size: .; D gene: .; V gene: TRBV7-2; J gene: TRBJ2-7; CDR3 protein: CASSPTSDSPYEQYF; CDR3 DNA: TGTGCCAGCAGCCCGACATCGGACAGTCCCTACGAGCAGTACTTC
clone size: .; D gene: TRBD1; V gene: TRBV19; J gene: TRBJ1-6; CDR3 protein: CATTGQDSPLHF; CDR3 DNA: TGTGCCACCACGGGACAGGATTCACCCCTCCACTTT
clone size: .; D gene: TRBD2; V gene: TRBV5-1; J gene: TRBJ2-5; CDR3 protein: CATTGLGEETQYF; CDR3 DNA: TGCGCCACAACGGGACTAGGGGAGGAGACCCAGTACTTC
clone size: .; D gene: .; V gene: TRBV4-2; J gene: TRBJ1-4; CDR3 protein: CASSRKVGGGEEKLFF; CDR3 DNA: TGTGCCAGCAGCCGAAAGGTCGGGGGTGGGGAGGAAAAACTGTTTTTT
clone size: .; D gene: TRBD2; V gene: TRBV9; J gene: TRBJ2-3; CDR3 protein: CASSQTSGGGSTDTQYF; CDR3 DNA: TGTGCCAGCAGCCAGACTAGCGGGGGGGGTAGCACAGATACGCAGTATTTT
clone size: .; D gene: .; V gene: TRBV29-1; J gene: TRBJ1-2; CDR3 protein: CSVVVGAGYGYTF; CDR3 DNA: TGCAGCGTTGTCGTGGGGGCAGGCTATGGCTACACCTTC
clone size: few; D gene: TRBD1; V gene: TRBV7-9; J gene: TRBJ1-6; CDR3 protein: CASSFLKTGNNSPLHF; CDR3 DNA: TGTGCCAGCAGCTTCCTAAAGACAGGGAATAATTCACCCCTCCACTTT
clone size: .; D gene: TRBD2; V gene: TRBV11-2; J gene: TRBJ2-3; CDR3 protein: CASSSRTGLTSSGTDTQYF; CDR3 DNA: TGTGCCAGCAGCTCTAGGACGGGGTTGACTAGCTCGGGCACAGATACGCAGTATTTT
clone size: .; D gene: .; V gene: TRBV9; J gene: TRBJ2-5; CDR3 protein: CASSASQGQETQYF; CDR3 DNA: TGTGCCAGCAGCGCCTCCCAGGGTCAAGAGACCCAGTACTTC
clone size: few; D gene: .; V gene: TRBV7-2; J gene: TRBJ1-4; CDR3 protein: CASAGGRREKLFF; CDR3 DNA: TGTGCCAGCGCGGGGGGGCGGCGTGAAAAACTGTTTTTT
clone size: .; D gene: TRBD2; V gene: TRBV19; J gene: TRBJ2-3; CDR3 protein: CASSIGGSGEVDTQYF; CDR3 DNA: TGTGCCAGTAGTATAGGCGGAAGCGGGGAAGTTGATACGCAGTATTTT
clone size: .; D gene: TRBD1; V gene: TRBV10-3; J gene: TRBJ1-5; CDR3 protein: CAISESKGQGVQPQHF; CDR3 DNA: TGTGCCATCAGTGAGTCGAAGGGACAGGGTGTTCAGCCCCAGCATTTT
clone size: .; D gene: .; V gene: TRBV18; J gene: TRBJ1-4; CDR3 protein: CASSPPSGGKLFF; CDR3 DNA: TGTGCCAGCTCACCACCATCCGGGGGAAAACTGTTTTTT